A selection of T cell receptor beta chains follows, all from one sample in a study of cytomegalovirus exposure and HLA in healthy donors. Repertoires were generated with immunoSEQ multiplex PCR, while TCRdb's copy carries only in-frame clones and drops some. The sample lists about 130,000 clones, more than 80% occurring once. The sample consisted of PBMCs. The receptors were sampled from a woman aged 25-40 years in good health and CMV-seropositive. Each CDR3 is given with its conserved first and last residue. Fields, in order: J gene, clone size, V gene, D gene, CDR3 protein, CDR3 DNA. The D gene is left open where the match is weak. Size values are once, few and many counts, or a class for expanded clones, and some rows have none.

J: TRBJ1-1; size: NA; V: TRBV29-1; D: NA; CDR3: CSVPGTGFTDTEAFF; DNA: TGCAGCGTACCTGGAACAGGGTTTACGGACACTGAAGCTTTCTTT
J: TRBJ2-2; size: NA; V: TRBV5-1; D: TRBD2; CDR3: CASSLVRGRANTGELFF; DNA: TGCGCCAGCAGCTTGGTGCGAGGGAGGGCAAACACCGGGGAGCTGTTTTTT
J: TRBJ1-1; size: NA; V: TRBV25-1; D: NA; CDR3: CASSDPTGLNTEAFF; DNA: TGTGCCAGCAGTGATCCGACAGGCTTGAACACTGAAGCTTTCTTT
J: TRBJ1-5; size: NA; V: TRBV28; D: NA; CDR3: CAISVVGGPNQPQHF; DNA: TGTGCCATTAGTGTCGTCGGGGGACCGAATCAGCCCCAGCATTTT
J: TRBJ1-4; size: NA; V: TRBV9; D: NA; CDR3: CASSSQTGQKLFF; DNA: TGTGCCAGCAGCTCCCAAACAGGGCAAAAACTGTTTTTT
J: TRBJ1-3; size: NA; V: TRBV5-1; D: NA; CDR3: CASSSDSFSGNTIYF; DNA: TGCGCCAGCAGCTCGGACAGTTTCTCTGGAAACACCATATATTTT
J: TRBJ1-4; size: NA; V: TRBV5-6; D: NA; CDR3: CASSLGGWPAGNEKLFF; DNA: TGTGCCAGCAGCTTGGGTGGTTGGCCTGCGGGTAATGAAAAACTGTTTTTT
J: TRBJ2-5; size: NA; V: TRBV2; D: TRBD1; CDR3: CASSDGQDRLGTQYF; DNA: TGTGCCAGCAGTGACGGACAGGATCGCCTAGGGACCCAGTACTTC
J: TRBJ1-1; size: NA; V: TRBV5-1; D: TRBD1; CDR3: CASSLWVGTGQYTEAFF; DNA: TGCGCCAGCAGCTTGTGGGTCGGGACAGGGCAGTACACTGAAGCTTTCTTT
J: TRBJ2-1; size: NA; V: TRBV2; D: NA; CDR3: CASSPRRGDSYNEQFF; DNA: TGTGCCAGCAGCCCCAGACGGGGAGACTCCTACAATGAGCAGTTCTTC
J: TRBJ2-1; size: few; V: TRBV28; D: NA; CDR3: CASSFTGYYSYNEQFF; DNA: TGTGCCAGCAGTTTTACAGGGTACTACTCCTACAATGAGCAGTTCTTC
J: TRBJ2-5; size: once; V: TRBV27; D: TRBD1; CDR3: CASSLTGGRETQYF; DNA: TGTGCCAGCAGTTTAACAGGGGGCCGGGAGACCCAGTACTTC
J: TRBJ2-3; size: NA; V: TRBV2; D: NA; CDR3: CASSGGGPGNTDTQYF; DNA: TGTGCCAGCAGTGGGGGGGGCCCGGGGAACACAGATACGCAGTATTTT
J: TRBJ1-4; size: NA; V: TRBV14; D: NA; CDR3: CASSQGAVTNEKLFF; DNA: TGTGCCAGCAGCCAAGGCGCGGTAACTAATGAAAAACTGTTTTTT
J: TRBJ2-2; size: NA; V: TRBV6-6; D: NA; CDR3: CASGGADTGELFF; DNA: TGTGCCAGCGGGGGCGCGGACACCGGGGAGCTGTTTTTT
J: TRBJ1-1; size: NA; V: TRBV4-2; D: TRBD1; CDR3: CASSQDRDRGGTEAFF; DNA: TGTGCCAGCAGCCAAGATCGGGACAGAGGCGGCACTGAAGCTTTCTTT
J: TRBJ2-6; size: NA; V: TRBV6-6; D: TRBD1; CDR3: CASSQGDSSGANVLTF; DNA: TGTGCCAGCAGTCAAGGGGACAGCTCTGGGGCCAACGTCCTGACTTTC
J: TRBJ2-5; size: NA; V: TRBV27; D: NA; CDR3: CASSLFSGPQETQYF; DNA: TGTGCCAGCAGTTTATTCTCGGGTCCCCAAGAGACCCAGTACTTC
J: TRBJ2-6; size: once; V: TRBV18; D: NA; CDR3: CASSPRGTRSGANVLTF; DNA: TGTGCCAGCTCACCAAGGGGCACCCGCTCTGGGGCCAACGTCCTGACTTTC
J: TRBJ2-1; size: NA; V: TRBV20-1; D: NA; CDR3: CSARIGLGQFF; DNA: TGCAGTGCTAGGATCGGACTGGGGCAGTTCTTC
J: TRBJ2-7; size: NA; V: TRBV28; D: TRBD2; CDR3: CASSLGGTSGNLYEQYF; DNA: TGTGCCAGCAGTTTGGGTGGGACTAGCGGGAACCTCTACGAGCAGTACTTC
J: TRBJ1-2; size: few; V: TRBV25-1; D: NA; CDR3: CASSGAATNYGYTF; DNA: TGTGCCAGCAGTGGGGCCGCAACTAACTATGGCTACACCTTC
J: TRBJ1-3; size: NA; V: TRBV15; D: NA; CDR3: CATSRDPGGSGNTIYF; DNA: TGTGCCACCAGCAGAGACCCAGGAGGATCTGGAAACACCATATATTTT
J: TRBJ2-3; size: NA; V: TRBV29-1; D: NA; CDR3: CSVERSGTDTQYF; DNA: TGCAGCGTCGAGCGATCGGGCACAGATACGCAGTATTTT
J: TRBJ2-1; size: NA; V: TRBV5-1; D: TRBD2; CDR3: CASSSSGSSYNEQFF; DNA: TGCGCCAGCAGCTCTAGCGGGAGCTCCTACAATGAGCAGTTCTTC
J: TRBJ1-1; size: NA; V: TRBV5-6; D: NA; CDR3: CASSSYRAKMNTEAFF; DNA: TGTGCCAGCAGCTCTTACAGGGCGAAAATGAACACTGAAGCTTTCTTT
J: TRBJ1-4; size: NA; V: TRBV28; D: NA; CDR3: CASSLYFIGGNEKLFF; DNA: TGTGCCAGCAGTTTATATTTTATCGGGGGAAATGAAAAACTGTTTTTT
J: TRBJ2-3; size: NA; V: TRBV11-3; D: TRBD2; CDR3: CASSLGGLAGGTDTQYF; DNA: TGTGCCAGCAGCTTAGGGGGACTAGCGGGAGGCACAGATACGCAGTATTTT